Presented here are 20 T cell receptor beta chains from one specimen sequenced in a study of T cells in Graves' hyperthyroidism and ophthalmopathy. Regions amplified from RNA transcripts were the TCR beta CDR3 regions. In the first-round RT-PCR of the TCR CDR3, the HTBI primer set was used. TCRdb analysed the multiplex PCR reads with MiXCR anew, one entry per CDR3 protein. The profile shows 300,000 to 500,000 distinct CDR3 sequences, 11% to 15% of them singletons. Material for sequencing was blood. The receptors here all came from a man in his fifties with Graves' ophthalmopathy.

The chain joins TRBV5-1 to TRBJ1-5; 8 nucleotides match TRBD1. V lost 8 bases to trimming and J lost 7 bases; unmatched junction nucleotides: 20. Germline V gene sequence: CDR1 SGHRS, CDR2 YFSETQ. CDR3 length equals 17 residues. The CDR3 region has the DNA TGCGCCAGTCTGGCCGGGACAGGACCCAGAGCGGAACAGCCCCAGCATTTT. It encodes CASLAGTGPRAEQPQHF.

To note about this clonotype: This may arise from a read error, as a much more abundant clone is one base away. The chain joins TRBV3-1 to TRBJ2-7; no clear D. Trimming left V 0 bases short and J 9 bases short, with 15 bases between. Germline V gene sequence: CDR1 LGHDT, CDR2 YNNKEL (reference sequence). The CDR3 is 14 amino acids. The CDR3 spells CASSQDSARVGQYF. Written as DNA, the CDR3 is TGTGCCAGCAGCCAAGACTCGGCTCGGGTCGGGCAGTACTTC.

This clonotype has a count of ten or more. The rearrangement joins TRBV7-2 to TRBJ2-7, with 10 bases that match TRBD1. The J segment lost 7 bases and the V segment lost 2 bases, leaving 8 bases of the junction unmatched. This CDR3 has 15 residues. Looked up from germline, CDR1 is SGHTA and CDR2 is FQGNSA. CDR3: CASSLMRQGAKEQYF. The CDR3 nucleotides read TGTGCCAGCAGCTTAATGAGACAGGGGGCGAAAGAGCAGTACTTC.

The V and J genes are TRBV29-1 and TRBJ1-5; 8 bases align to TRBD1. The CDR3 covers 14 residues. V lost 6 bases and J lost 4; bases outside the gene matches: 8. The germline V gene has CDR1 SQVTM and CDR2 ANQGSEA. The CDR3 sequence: CSVALGTGNQPQHF. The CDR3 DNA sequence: TGCAGCGTCGCCCTCGGGACAGGAAATCAGCCCCAGCATTTT.

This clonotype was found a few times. CDR3 protein: CAISGSGDNEQFF. The CDR3 nucleotides read TGTGCCATCTCGGGGAGCGGGGACAATGAGCAGTTCTTC. The V and J genes are TRBV10-3 and TRBJ2-1, with 7 bases matching TRBD2. CDR1 is ENHRY, CDR2 SYGVKD, per germline. This CDR3 is built from 13 residues. V lost 8 bases to trimming and J lost 5 bases; unmatched junction nucleotides: 6.

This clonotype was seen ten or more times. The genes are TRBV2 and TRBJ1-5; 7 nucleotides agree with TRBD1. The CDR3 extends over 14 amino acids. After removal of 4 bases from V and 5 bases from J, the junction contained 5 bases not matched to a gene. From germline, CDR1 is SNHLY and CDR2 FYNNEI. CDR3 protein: CASSGQGLHQPQHF. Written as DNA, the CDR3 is TGTGCCAGCAGTGGACAGGGTTTACATCAGCCCCAGCATTTT. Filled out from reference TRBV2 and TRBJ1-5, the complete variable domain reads EPEVTQTPSHQVTQMGQEVILRCVPISNHLYFYWYRQILGQKVEFLVSFYNNEISEKSEIFDDQFSVERPDGSNFTLKIRSTKLEDSAMYFCASSGQGLHQPQHFGDGTRLSIL.

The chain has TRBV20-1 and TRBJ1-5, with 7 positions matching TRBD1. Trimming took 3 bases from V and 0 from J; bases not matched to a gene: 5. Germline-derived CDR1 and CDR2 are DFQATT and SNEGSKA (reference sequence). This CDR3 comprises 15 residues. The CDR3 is CSASYGTDSNQPQHF. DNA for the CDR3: TGCAGTGCTAGTTATGGGACAGATAGCAATCAGCCCCAGCATTTT.

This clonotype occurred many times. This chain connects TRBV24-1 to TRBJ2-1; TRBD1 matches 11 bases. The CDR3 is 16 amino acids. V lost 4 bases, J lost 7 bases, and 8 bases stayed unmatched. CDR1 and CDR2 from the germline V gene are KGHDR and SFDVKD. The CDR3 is CATSDADRGQQNEQFF. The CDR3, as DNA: TGTGCCACCAGTGACGCGGACAGGGGGCAACAGAATGAGCAGTTCTTC.

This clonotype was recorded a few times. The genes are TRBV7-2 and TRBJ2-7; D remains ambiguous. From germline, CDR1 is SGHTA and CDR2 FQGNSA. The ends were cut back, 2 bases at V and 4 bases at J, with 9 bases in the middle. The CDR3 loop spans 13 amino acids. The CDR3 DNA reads TGTGCCAGCAGCTTAACATGGACGTACGAGCAGTACTTC. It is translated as CASSLTWTYEQYF. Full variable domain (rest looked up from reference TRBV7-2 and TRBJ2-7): GAGVSQSPSNKVTEKGKDVELRCDPISGHTALYWYRQSLGQGLEFLIYFQGNSAPDKSGLPSDRFSAERTGGSVSTLTIQRTQQEDSAVYLCASSLTWTYEQYFGPGTRLTVT.

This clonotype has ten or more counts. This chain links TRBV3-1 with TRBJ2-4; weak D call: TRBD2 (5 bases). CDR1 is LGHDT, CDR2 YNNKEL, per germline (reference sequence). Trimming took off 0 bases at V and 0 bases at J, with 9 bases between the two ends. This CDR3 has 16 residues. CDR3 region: CASSQDFGLAKNIQYF. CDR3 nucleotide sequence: TGTGCCAGCAGCCAAGATTTTGGACTAGCCAAAAACATTCAGTACTTC.

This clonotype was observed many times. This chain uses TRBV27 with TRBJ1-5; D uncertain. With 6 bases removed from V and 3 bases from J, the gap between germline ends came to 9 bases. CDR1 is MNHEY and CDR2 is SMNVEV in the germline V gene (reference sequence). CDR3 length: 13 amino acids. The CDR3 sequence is CASSQRDNQPQHF. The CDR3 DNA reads TGTGCCAGCAGCCAAAGAGACAATCAGCCCCAGCATTTT.

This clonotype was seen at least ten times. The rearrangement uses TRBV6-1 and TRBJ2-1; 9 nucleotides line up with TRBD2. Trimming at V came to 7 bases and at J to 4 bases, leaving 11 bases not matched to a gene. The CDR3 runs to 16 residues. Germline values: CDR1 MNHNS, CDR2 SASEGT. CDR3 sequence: CASTKAGGGRYNEQFF. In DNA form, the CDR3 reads TGTGCCAGCACCAAAGCGGGGGGCGGGAGGTACAATGAGCAGTTCTTC.

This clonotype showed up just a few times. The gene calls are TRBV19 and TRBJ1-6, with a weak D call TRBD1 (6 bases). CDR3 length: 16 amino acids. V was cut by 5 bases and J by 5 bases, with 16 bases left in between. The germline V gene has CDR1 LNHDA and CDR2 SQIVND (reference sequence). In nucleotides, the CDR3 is TGTGCCAGTAGTTCCATGGGGGCGCGGAATAATTCACCCCTCCACTTT. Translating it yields CASSSMGARNNSPLHF.

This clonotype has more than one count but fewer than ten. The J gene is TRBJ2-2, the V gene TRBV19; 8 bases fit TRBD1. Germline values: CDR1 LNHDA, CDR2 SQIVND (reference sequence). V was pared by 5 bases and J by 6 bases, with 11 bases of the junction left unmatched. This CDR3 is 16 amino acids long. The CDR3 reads CASSPISGTGSGELFF. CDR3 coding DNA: TGTGCCAGTAGTCCAATCTCCGGGACAGGATCCGGGGAGCTGTTTTTT.

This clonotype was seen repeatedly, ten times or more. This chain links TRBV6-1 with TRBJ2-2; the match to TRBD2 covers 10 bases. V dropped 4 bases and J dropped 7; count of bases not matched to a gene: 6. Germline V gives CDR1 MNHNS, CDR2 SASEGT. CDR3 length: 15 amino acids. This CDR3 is CASSASGRVNGELFF. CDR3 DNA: TGTGCCAGCAGTGCAAGCGGGAGGGTGAACGGGGAGCTGTTTTTT.

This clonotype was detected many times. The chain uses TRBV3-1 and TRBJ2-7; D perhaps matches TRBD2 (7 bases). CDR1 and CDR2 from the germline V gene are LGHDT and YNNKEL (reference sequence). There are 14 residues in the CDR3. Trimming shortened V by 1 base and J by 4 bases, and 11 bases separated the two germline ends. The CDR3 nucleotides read TGTGCCAGCAGCCAAGGCGGGGGCGGGTACGAGCAGTACTTC. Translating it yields CASSQGGGGYEQYF.

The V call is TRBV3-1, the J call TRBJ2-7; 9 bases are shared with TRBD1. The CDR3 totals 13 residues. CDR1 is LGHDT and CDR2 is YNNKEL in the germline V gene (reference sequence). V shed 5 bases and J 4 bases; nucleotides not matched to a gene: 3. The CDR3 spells CASSYGTGYEQYF. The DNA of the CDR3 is TGTGCCAGCAGCTACGGGACAGGGTACGAGCAGTACTTC.

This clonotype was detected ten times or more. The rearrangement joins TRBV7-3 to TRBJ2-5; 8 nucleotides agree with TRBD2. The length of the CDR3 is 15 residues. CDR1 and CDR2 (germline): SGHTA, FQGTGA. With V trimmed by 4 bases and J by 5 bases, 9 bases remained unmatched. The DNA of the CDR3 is TGTGCCAGCAGCTCGACGGGGGGGGTCCGGGAGACCCAGTACTTC. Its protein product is CASSSTGGVRETQYF.

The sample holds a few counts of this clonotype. The CDR3 protein is CSARQGNEAFF. The CDR3, as DNA: TGCAGTGCTCGACAGGGGAATGAAGCTTTCTTT. V is TRBV20-1 and J is TRBJ1-1, with 8 bases fitting TRBD1. Germline CDR1 is DFQATT and CDR2 is SNEGSKA (reference sequence). The V and J ends lost 5 bases and 7 bases, in that order; junction bases with no gene match: 3. CDR3 length: 11 residues.

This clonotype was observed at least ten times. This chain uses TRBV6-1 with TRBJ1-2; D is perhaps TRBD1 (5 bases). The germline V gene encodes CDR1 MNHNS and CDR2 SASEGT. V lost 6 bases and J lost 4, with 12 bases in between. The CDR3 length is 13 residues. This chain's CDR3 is CASSQSQGYGYTF. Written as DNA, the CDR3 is TGTGCCAGCAGCCAAAGCCAGGGCTATGGCTACACCTTC.